The 16 T cell receptor beta chains below come from one sample, sequenced in a study of shared clonotypes between healthy human individuals (dated by TCRdb to 2019 to 2021). The method behind the library was the immunoSEQ multiplex PCR assay. Here the immuneACCESS table is served through TCRdb, limited to in-frame sequences with V and J called. Missing clones are a known gap in these copies; in checked studies unresolved V genes cover under half, and the rest lacks a known reason. The sample profile shows 850,000 to 1,200,000 clones; about 75% of them were found once. Together, the top ten hold approximately 1.5% of the sample. The sequenced sample was memory CD4+ T cells sorted from blood. The sample's cell subset or site label, in plain terms: CD45RA-negative fraction. All receptors come from a man younger than 35 in good health.

The chain uses TRBV19 and TRBJ2-7; D remains ambiguous. The CDR3 runs to 14 residues. Germline V gives CDR1 LNHDA, CDR2 SQIVND (reference sequence). V lost 2 bases, J lost 1 base, and 9 bases lay in between. CDR3 DNA: TGTGCCAGTAGTATAAGGCACATTTCCTACGAGCAGTACTTC. It encodes CASSIRHISYEQYF.

The genes are TRBV2 and TRBJ1-3; no firm D call. Trimming left V 4 bases short and J 2 bases short, with 3 bases between. CDR1 SNHLY and CDR2 FYNNEI come from the germline V gene. This CDR3 has 12 residues. The CDR3, as DNA: TGTGCCAGCAGTGTAACTGGAAACACCATATATTTT. Translation: CASSVTGNTIYF.

This clone was found a few times. CDR3 coding DNA: TGTGCCAGCAGTTTAGAACAGATCGAGTGGGAGACCCAGTACTTC. This translates into CASSLEQIEWETQYF. The chain uses TRBV27 and TRBJ2-5, with D hard to call. V gave up 2 bases and J gave up 5 bases, with 15 bases separating them. The CDR3 contains 15 residues. Per germline, CDR1 MNHEY and CDR2 SMNVEV (reference sequence).

The chain uses TRBV6-4 and TRBJ2-3, with D hard to call. The CDR3 has 15 amino acids. The V and J ends lost 0 bases and 2 bases respectively, with 9 bases between them. Germline V gives CDR1 MRHNA, CDR2 SNTAGT. CDR3 residues: CASSDSAGATDTQYF. The CDR3 DNA reads as TGTGCCAGCAGTGACTCCGCCGGAGCCACAGATACGCAGTATTTT.

The V gene is TRBV18, the J gene TRBJ2-5; D perhaps matches TRBD1 (5 bases). Trimming stripped 3 bases from V and 7 bases from J, with 15 bases between. The CDR3 sequence is 14 residues long. From germline, CDR1 is KGHSH and CDR2 LQKENI. The CDR3 DNA is TGTGCCAGCTCACCGAGTCCGCAGGGCGGGACCCAGTACTTC. Its protein is CASSPSPQGGTQYF.

The rearrangement joins TRBV15 to TRBJ2-5; 7 bases agree with TRBD1. The germline V gene has CDR1 LNHNV and CDR2 YYDKDF (reference sequence). This CDR3 is built from 15 residues. The trim removed 5 bases at V and 4 bases at J, leaving 10 bases unmatched. This CDR3 reads CATSGRQGHLETQYF. DNA for the CDR3: TGTGCCACCAGCGGCCGACAGGGTCACTTAGAGACCCAGTACTTC. The variable domain in full, with the rest retrieved from reference TRBV15 and TRBJ2-5, is DAMVIQNPRYQVTQFGKPVTLSCSQTLNHNVMYWYQQKSSQAPKLLFHYYDKDFNNEADTPDNFQSRRPNTSFCFLDIRSPGLGDTAMYLCATSGRQGHLETQYFGPGTRLLVL.

This rearrangement joins TRBV7-3 to TRBJ2-3; D gene unclear. V lost 5 bases and J 0 bases, leaving 9 bases between the germline ends. The CDR3 spans 14 residues. Germline V gene sequence: CDR1 SGHTA, CDR2 FQGTGA. Here the CDR3 DNA reads TGTGCCAGCAGCCCCTCCGGGAGCACAGATACGCAGTATTTT. Translating gives CASSPSGSTDTQYF.

The CDR3 nucleotides read TGTGCCAGCAGTGAAACGGGACAGGGGTCCGGCGGGGAGCTGTTTTTT. This encodes CASSETGQGSGGELFF. The rearrangement links TRBV6-1 to TRBJ2-2, with 10 nucleotides matching TRBD1. The J segment lost 7 bases and the V segment lost 2 bases, leaving 7 bases of the junction unmatched. The CDR3 covers 16 residues. The V gene's germline CDR1 is MNHNS and CDR2 SASEGT.

The chain carries TRBV18 and TRBJ2-1, with 7 bases that match TRBD1. With V trimmed by 1 base and J by 4 bases, 7 bases remained unmatched. CDR3 length equals 16 residues. Germline V lookup: CDR1 KGHSH, CDR2 LQKENI. The CDR3 loop is CASSPQSAGGYNEQFF. The CDR3 DNA reads as TGTGCCAGCTCACCACAATCCGCAGGGGGATACAATGAGCAGTTCTTC.

This chain joins TRBV6-1 and TRBJ2-5, with D unresolved. V was clipped by 7 bases and J by 2 bases, with 11 bases between them. Per the germline V gene, CDR1 is MNHNS and CDR2 is SASEGT. The CDR3 length is 13 residues. The CDR3 protein is CASNLYRQETQYF. CDR3 in DNA: TGTGCCAGCAATCTGTACCGACAAGAGACCCAGTACTTC.

V gene TRBV6-5 combines with J gene TRBJ1-1, with 8 bases lining up with TRBD1. CDR3 length: 15 amino acids. After removal of 2 bases from V and 5 bases from J, the junction contained 7 bases not matched to a gene. Germline loops: CDR1 MNHEY, CDR2 SVGAGI. The CDR3 loop reads CASSYGGTGLTEAFF. CDR3 nucleotides: TGTGCCAGCAGTTACGGGGGGACAGGCCTTACTGAAGCTTTCTTT.

This rearrangement joins TRBV19 to TRBJ1-2; 8 bases map to TRBD1. The CDR3 loop spans 13 amino acids. Germline CDR1 LNHDA, CDR2 SQIVND (reference sequence). The J segment lost 8 bases and the V segment lost 5 bases, leaving 7 bases of the junction unmatched. The CDR3: CASSVDRGDGYTF. The CDR3 region has the DNA TGTGCCAGTAGTGTCGACAGGGGAGACGGCTACACCTTC.

CDR3 nucleotide sequence: TGTGCCAGCAGCTTAGCAGAGGTCAGGGGTGACGAGCAGTACTTC. Residues: CASSLAEVRGDEQYF. The genes are TRBV7-9 and TRBJ2-7; D might be TRBD1 (6 bases). Germline loops: CDR1 SEHNR, CDR2 FQNEAQ (reference sequence). This CDR3 has 15 amino acids. Trimming took 0 bases from V and 5 from J, leaving 14 bases between them.

This clone was counted between two and nine times. The gene calls are TRBV5-6 and TRBJ2-7; the D is unclear. Deletions cut 0 bases from V and 3 bases from J, with 13 bases between. CDR1 SGHDT and CDR2 YYEEEE come from the germline V gene. This CDR3 region has 15 residues. In nucleotides, the CDR3 is TGTGCCAGCAGCTTGGAGTTGCAGAGCTTCTACGAGCAGTACTTC. As protein: CASSLELQSFYEQYF. Full variable domain (missing parts from reference TRBV5-6 and TRBJ2-7): DAGVTQSPTHLIKTRGQQVTLRCSPKSGHDTVSWYQQALGQGPQFIFQYYEEEERQRGNFPDRFSGHQFPNYSSELNVNALLLGDSALYLCASSLELQSFYEQYFGPGTRLTVT.

With respect to this clone: Distinct nucleotide sequences in the sample also encode this CDR3. The chain carries TRBV11-3 and TRBJ2-5; tentatively, D is TRBD1 (5 bases). The CDR3 sequence is 13 residues long. V was trimmed by 5 bases and J by 5 bases, leaving 12 bases between them. Germline V gene sequence: CDR1 SGHNT, CDR2 YENEEA. CDR3 DNA sequence: TGTGCCAGCAGCCTAAGGTCAGGGGAGACCCAGTACTTC. Amino acids: CASSLRSGETQYF.

This clone was counted once. A read error may explain this, as a much larger clone is one base away. The rearrangement uses TRBV9 and TRBJ2-2; 9 bases line up with TRBD1. The length of the CDR3 is 15 residues. Germline-derived CDR1 and CDR2 are SGDLS and YYNGEE. V dropped 7 bases and J dropped 1; count of bases not matched to a gene: 5. The CDR3 loop is CASAPGQGNTGELFF. In nucleotides, the CDR3 is TGTGCCAGCGCACCGGGACAGGGGAACACCGGGGAGCTGTTTTTT.